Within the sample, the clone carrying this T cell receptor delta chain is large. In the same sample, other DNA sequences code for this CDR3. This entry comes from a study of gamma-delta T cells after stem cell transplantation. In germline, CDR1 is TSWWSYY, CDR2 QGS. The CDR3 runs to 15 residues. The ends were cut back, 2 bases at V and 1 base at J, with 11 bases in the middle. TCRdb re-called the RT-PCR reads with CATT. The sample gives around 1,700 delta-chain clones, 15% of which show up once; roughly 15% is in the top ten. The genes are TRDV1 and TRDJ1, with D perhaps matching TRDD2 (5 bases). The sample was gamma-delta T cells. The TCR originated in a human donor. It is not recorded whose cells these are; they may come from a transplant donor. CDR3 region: CALGEVPLRTDKLIF. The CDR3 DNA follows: TGTGCTCTTGGGGAAGTACCCCTACGCACCGATAAACTCATCTTT.